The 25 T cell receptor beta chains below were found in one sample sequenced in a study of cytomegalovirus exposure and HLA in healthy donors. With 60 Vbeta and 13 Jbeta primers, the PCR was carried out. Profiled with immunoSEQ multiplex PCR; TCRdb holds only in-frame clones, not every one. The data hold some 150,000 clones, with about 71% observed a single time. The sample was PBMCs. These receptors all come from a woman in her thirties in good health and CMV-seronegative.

CDR3 nucleotides: TGTGCCAGCAGCGCAAACAGGGAGCAGTTCTTC. It specifies CASSANREQFF. The V gene is TRBV7-9, the J gene TRBJ2-1, with D possibly matching TRBD1 (5 bases). Trimming shortened V by 5 bases and J by 10 bases, and 9 bases separated the two germline ends. In germline, CDR1 is SEHNR, CDR2 FQNEAQ (reference sequence). The CDR3 sequence is 11 residues long.

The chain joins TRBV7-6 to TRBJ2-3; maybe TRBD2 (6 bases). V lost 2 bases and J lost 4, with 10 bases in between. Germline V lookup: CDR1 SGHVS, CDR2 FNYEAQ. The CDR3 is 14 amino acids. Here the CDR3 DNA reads TGTGCCAGCAGCTTAAGTCCGGGGGCAGATACGCAGTATTTT. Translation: CASSLSPGADTQYF.

The CDR3 sequence is CASRRIQTTNEKLFF. The CDR3 nucleotides read TGTGCCAGTAGAAGAATACAGACAACTAATGAAAAACTGTTTTTT. The chain couples TRBV19 to TRBJ1-4; D uncertain. Trimming removed 6 bases at V and 0 bases at J, with 11 bases between. The CDR3 is 15 residues long. The germline gives CDR1 LNHDA, CDR2 SQIVND (reference sequence).

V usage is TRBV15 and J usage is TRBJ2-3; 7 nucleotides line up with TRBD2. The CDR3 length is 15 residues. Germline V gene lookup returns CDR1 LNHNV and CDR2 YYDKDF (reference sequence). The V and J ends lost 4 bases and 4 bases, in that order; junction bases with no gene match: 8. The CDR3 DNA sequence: TGTGCCACCAGCACGTCTAGCGGAGGGGCAGATACGCAGTATTTT. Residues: CATSTSSGGADTQYF.

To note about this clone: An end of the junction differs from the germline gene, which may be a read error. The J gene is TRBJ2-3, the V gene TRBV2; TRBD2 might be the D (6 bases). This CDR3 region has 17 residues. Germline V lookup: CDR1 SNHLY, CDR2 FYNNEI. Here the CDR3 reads CANSEAWAGPVTDTQYF. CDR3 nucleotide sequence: TGTGCCAACAGTGAAGCTTGGGCGGGGCCCGTCACAGATACGCAGTATTTT.

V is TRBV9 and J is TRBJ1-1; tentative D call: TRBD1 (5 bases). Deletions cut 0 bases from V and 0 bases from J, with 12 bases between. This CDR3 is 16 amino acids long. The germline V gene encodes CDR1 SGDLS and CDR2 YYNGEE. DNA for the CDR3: TGTGCCAGCAGCGTAGATGGGCTGGACATGAACACTGAAGCTTTCTTT. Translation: CASSVDGLDMNTEAFF.

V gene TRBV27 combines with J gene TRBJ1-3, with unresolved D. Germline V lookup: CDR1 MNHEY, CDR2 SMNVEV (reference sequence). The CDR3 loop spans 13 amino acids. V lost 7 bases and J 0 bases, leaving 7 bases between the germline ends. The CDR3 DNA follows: TGTGCCAGCAAACCTACCTCTGGAAACACCATATATTTT. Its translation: CASKPTSGNTIYF.

This chain's CDR3 is CASSYAASGNGNIQYF. CDR3 in DNA: TGTGCCAGCAGTTACGCGGCTAGCGGGAACGGTAACATTCAGTACTTC. V usage is TRBV6-6 and J usage is TRBJ2-4; 9 bases are a match to TRBD2. The CDR3 totals 16 residues. Losses at the gene ends were 2 bases for V and 7 bases for J; bases not matched to a gene: 9. The germline V gene encodes CDR1 MNHNY and CDR2 SVGAGI (reference sequence).

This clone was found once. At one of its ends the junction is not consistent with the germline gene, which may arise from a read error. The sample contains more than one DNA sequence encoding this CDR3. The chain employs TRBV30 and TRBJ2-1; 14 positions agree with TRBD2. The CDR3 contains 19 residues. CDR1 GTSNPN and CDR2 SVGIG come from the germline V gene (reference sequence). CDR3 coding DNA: TGTGCCTGGAGTGTAACGCGGACTAGCGGGGGGAGCTCCTACAATGAACAGTTCTTC. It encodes CAWSVTRTSGGSSYNEQFF. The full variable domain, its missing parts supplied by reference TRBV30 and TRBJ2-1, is SQTIHQWPATLVQPVGSPLSLECTVEGTSNPNLYWYRQAAGRGLQLLFYSVGIGQISSEVPQNLSASRPQDRQFILSSKKLLLSDSGFYLCAWSVTRTSGGSSYNEQFFGPGTRLTVL.

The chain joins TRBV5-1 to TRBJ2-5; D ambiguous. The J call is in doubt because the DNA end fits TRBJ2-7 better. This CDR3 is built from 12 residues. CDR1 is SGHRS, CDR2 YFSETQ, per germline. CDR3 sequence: CASSLVNYEQYF. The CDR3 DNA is TGCGCCAGCAGCTTGGTGAACTACGAGCAGTACTTC.

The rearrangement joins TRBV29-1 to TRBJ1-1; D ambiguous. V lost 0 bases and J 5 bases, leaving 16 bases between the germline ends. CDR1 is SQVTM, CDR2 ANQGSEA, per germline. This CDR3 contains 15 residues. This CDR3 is CSVEDLEAPRTEAFF. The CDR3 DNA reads TGCAGCGTTGAAGATCTCGAGGCCCCGAGGACTGAAGCTTTCTTT.

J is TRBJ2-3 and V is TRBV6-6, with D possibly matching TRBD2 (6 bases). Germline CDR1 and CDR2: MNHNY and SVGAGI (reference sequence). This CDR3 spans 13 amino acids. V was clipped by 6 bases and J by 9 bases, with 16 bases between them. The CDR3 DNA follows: TGTGCCAGCAGCGGCGTCGGTGGAGGGACGCAGTATTTT. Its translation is CASSGVGGGTQYF.

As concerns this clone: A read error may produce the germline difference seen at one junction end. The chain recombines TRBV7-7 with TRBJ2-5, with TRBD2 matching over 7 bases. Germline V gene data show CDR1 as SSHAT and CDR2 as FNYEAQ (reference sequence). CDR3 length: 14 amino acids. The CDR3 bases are TGTGCTAGCAGCCTTAGCGGGCACCAAGAGACCCAGTACTTC. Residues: CASSLSGHQETQYF.

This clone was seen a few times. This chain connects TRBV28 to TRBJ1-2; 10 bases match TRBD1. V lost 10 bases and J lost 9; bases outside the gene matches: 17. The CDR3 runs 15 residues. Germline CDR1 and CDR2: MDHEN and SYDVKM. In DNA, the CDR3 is TGTGCCACCACCTCGACAGGGGGCGCATTCGGAAGCTACACCTTC. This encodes CATTSTGGAFGSYTF.

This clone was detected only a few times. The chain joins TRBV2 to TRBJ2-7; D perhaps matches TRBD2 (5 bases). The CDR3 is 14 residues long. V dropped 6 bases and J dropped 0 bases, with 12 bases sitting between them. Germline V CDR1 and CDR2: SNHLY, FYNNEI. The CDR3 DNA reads TGTGCCAGCAGCGAGGGTTACTTCTCCTACGAGCAGTACTTC. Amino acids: CASSEGYFSYEQYF.

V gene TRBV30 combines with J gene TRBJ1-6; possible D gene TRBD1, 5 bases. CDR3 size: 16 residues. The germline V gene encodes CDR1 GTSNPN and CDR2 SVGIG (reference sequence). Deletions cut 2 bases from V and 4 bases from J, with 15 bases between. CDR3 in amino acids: CAWSHPRAAYNSPLHF. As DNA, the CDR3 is TGTGCCTGGAGTCACCCCAGGGCAGCATATAATTCACCCCTCCACTTT. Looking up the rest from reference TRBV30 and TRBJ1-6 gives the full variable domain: SQTIHQWPATLVQPVGSPLSLECTVEGTSNPNLYWYRQAAGRGLQLLFYSVGIGQISSEVPQNLSASRPQDRQFILSSKKLLLSDSGFYLCAWSHPRAAYNSPLHFGNGTRLTVT.

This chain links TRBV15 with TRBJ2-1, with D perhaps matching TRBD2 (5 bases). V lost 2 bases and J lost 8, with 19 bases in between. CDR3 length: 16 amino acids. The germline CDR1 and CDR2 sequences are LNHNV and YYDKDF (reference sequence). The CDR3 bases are TGTGCCACCAGCAGACCCTCGGTCTTCGACGGGGATGAGCAGTTCTTC. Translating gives CATSRPSVFDGDEQFF.

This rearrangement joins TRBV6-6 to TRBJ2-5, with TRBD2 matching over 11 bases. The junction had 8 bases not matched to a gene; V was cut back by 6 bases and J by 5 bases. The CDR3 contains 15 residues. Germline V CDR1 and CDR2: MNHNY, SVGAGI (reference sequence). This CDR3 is CASRASGGWSETQYF. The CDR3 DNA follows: TGTGCCAGCAGAGCTAGCGGGGGGTGGTCGGAGACCCAGTACTTC.

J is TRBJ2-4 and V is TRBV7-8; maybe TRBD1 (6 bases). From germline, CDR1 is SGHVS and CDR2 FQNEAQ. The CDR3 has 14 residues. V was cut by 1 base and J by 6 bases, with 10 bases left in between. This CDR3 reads CASSLGRRGNIQYF. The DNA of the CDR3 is TGTGCCAGCAGCTTAGGCCGCAGGGGAAACATTCAGTACTTC.

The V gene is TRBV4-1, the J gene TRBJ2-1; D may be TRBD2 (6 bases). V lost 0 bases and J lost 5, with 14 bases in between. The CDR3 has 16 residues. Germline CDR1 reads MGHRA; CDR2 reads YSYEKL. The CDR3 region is CASSQDQRGGHNEQFF. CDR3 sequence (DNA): TGCGCCAGCAGCCAAGATCAGAGGGGAGGACACAATGAGCAGTTCTTC.

The CDR3 loop is CASSSGTGGSDTQYF. In DNA, the CDR3 is TGTGCCAGCAGCTCCGGGACAGGGGGCTCAGATACGCAGTATTTT. The chain links TRBV28 to TRBJ2-3; 12 bases line up with TRBD1. The germline gives CDR1 MDHEN, CDR2 SYDVKM. CDR3 length: 15 residues. J was trimmed by 4 bases and V by 6 bases; bases with no gene match: 5.

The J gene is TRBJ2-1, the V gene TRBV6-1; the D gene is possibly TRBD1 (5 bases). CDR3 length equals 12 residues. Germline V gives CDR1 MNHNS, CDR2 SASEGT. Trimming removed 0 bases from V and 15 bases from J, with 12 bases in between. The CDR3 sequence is CASSEAVGLGFF. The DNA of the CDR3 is TGTGCCAGCAGTGAAGCGGTGGGGCTTGGGTTCTTC.

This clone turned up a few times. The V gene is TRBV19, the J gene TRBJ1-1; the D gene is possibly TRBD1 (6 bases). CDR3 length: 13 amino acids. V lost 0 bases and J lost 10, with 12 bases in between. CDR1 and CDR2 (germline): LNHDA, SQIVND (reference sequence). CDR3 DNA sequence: TGTGCCAGTAGTATAGATCGCAGGGGCAGAGCTTTCTTT. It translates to CASSIDRRGRAFF.

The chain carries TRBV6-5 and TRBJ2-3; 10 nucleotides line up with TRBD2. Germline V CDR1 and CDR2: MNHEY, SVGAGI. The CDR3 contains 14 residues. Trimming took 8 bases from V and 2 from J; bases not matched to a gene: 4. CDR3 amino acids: CASALAGVTDTQYF. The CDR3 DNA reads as TGTGCCAGCGCCCTAGCGGGGGTCACAGATACGCAGTATTTT.

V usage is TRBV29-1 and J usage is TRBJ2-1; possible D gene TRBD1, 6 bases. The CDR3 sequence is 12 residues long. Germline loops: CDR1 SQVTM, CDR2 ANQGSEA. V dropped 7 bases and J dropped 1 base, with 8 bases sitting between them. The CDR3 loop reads CSGQGSYNEQFF. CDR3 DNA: TGCAGCGGGCAGGGGTCCTACAATGAGCAGTTCTTC.